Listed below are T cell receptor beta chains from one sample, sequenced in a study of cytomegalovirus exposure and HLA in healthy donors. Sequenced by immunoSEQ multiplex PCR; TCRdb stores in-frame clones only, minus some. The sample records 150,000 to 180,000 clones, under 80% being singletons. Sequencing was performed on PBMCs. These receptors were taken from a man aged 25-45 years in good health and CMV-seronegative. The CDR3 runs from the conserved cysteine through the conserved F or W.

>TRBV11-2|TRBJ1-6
CASSPGTGRHSPLHF
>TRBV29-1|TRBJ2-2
CSVGGTGNTGELFF
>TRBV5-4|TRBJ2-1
CASNRQAGSYNEQFF
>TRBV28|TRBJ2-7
CASSSRDTSYEQYF
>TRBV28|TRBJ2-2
CASIGGGELFF
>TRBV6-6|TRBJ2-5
CASSYPGGMGETQYF
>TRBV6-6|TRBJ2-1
CASTSGGFYNEQFF
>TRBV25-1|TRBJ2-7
CASSESVRLAGGYEQYF
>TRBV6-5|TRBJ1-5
CASSPSLGNQPQNF
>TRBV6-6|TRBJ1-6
CASSYWTATYNSPLHF
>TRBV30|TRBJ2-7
CAWSVGQRSSYEQYF
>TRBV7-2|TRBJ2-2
CASSLGSGGITNTGELFF
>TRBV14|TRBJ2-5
CASSPSGAPGETQYF
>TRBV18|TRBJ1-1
CASSPRGGDTEAFF
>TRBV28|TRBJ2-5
CASIWRRGGQETQYF
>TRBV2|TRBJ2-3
CASSIGWVSTDTQYF
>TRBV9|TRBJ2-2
CASSVEQNTGELFF
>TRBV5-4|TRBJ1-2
CASSLKPGTGAWNYGYTF
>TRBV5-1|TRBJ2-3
CASSGGQGVSTDTQYF
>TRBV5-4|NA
CASSLDYGSYEQYF
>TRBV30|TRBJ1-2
CAYAGTAYGYPF
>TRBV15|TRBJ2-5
CATSRTGSQETQYF
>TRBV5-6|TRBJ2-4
CASSSLKAGAAKNIQYF
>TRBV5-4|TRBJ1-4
CASSPGEGLNEKLFF
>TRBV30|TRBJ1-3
CAWSAAGTGNTIYF